This T cell receptor beta chain originates from a study of T cell repertoires in cytomegalovirus infection. Concerning this clonotype itself: Its antigen is as yet unknown.

MiXCR, applied by TCRdb to the reads, yields one record per CDR3 protein. The table includes hundreds of thousands of distinct CDR3 sequences, around a third detected once. Trimming took off 4 bases at V and 1 base at J, with 12 bases between the two ends. Germline V lookup: CDR1 MNHEY, CDR2 SVGAGI. The CDR3 extends over 15 amino acids. This chain connects TRBV6-5 to TRBJ2-3; possibly TRBD1 for D (6 bases). The source is a human donor in good health (CMV status not recorded). Some clones in this sample may be carry-over from other donors' samples. Sample: cultured CD8+ T cells from PBMCs, taken from culture after CMV antigen stimulation. The CDR3 here is CASSSKNRGTDTQYF. In DNA, the CDR3 is TGTGCCAGCAGTTCCAAAAACAGGGGCACAGATACGCAGTATTTT.